The 21 T cell receptor beta chains below were found in one sample sequenced in a study of early T cells in non-severe SARS-CoV-2 infection. TCRdb re-called the 5' RACE reads through MiXCR, storing one row per CDR3 protein. Of approximately 71,000 distinct CDR3 sequences in the sample, less than 15% were seen once. Sequencing input: whole blood. The receptors come from an adult who was a healthcare worker with PCR-confirmed SARS-CoV-2 infection or an uninfected control (not recorded which).

The chain links TRBV27 to TRBJ1-1; 8 nucleotides agree with TRBD1. The CDR3 loop spans 16 amino acids. Trimming removed 4 bases from V and 3 bases from J; junction bases left unmatched: 10. CDR1 and CDR2 (germline): MNHEY, SMNVEV (reference sequence). The CDR3 DNA reads as TGTGCCAGCAGTTACGCGGACAGGGTCCAGGACACTGAAGCTTTCTTT. Amino acid sequence: CASSYADRVQDTEAFF.

Concerning this clonotype itself: A read error may produce the germline difference seen at one junction end. The CDR3 sequence: CASSIYDWVPYNEQFF. CDR3 DNA: TGTGCTAGCAGCATCTATGACTGGGTACCCTACAATGAGCAGTTCTTC. The V gene is TRBV7-7, the J gene TRBJ2-1; unclear D gene. Germline lookup yields CDR1 SSHAT and CDR2 FNYEAQ (reference sequence). The CDR3 covers 16 residues.

The table lists this clonotype with many counts. The J gene is TRBJ1-1, the V gene TRBV12-3 or TRBV12-4; 9 bases fit TRBD1. CDR3 length: 14 residues. After removal of 5 bases from V and 11 bases from J, the junction contained 12 bases not matched to a gene. CDR3 region: CASSTGTGGLWAFF. For the CDR3, the DNA is TGTGCCAGCAGTACCGGCACAGGGGGCCTGTGGGCTTTCTTT.

This clonotype was counted between two and nine times. This sequence joins TRBV18 and TRBJ1-3; 7 bases match TRBD1. CDR1 is KGHSH and CDR2 is LQKENI in the germline V gene. The CDR3 length is 15 residues. J gave up 4 bases and V 3 bases, and 6 bases lay outside the gene matches. The CDR3: CASSPTRGPGNTIYF. The CDR3 DNA reads TGTGCCAGCTCACCTACGAGGGGGCCAGGAAACACCATATATTTT.

This clonotype was found a few times. V is TRBV5-5 and J is TRBJ1-6; tentatively, D is TRBD1 (5 bases). Trimming left V 4 bases short and J 10 bases short, with 12 bases between. Per the germline V gene, CDR1 is SGHKS and CDR2 is YYEKEE (reference sequence). This CDR3 has 13 residues. CDR3 coding DNA: TGTGCCAGCAGCCCAGGGACCTCATCACCCCTCCACTTT. It is translated as CASSPGTSSPLHF.

V usage is TRBV6-5 and J usage is TRBJ1-1; D unresolved. This CDR3 has 14 amino acids. Germline assignment: CDR1 MNHEY and CDR2 SVGAGI. V was clipped by 0 bases and J by 1 base, with 6 bases between them. Here the CDR3 DNA reads TGTGCCAGCAGTTACTCTAACAGGAACACTGAAGCTTTCTTT. It codes for CASSYSNRNTEAFF.

The J gene is TRBJ2-1, the V gene TRBV12-3 or TRBV12-4; TRBD2 matches at 11 bases. The V and J ends lost 7 bases and 12 bases, in that order; junction bases with no gene match: 11. The CDR3 runs 14 residues. The chain's CDR3 is CASTTRLAGIAQFF. CDR3 bases: TGTGCCAGCACCACAAGACTAGCGGGGATCGCGCAGTTCTTC.

This clonotype was counted many times. V and J are TRBV6-2 or TRBV6-3 and TRBJ2-6; 10 bases match TRBD1. This CDR3 has 16 amino acids. J gave up 0 bases and V 5 bases, and 1 base lay outside the gene matches. Per germline, CDR1 MNHEY and CDR2 SVGEGT. Here the CDR3 DNA reads TGTGCCAGCAGTGGGACAGGGGCCTCTGGGGCCAACGTCCTGACTTTC. It encodes CASSGTGASGANVLTF.

This sequence joins TRBV2 and TRBJ2-5; TRBD1 might be the D (6 bases). Looked up from germline, CDR1 is SNHLY and CDR2 is FYNNEI. V lost 8 bases to trimming and J lost 3 bases, with 13 bases between them. The CDR3 has 13 residues. CDR3 residues: CASGTGSEETQYF. DNA of the CDR3: TGTGCCAGCGGAACAGGGAGCGAAGAGACCCAGTACTTC.

The chain is built from TRBV6-6 and TRBJ2-2; perhaps TRBD1 as D (6 bases). V was shortened by 8 bases and J by 3 bases, with 13 bases between the two germline ends. CDR1 and CDR2 from the germline V gene are MNHNY and SVGAGI (reference sequence). The CDR3 contains 14 residues. Here the CDR3 reads CASEEDRYTGELFF. The CDR3 DNA follows: TGTGCCAGCGAGGAAGACAGGTACACCGGGGAGCTGTTTTTT.

This clonotype was observed at least ten times. The chain uses TRBV30 and TRBJ1-6, with 7 bases that match TRBD1. This CDR3 is built from 13 residues. After removal of 3 bases from V and 6 bases from J, the junction contained 2 bases not matched to a gene. Germline V lookup: CDR1 GTSNPN, CDR2 SVGIG (reference sequence). The CDR3 here is CAWRGQPNSPLHF. For the CDR3, the DNA is TGTGCCTGGAGGGGACAGCCTAATTCACCCCTCCACTTT.

This clonotype showed up many times. The V call is TRBV2, the J call TRBJ2-6; D perhaps matches TRBD1 (5 bases). This CDR3 has 16 amino acids. V lost 7 bases to trimming and J lost 2 bases, with 15 bases between them. Per germline, CDR1 SNHLY and CDR2 FYNNEI. The DNA for the CDR3 is TGTGCCAGCACCCGAAGGGGCAGGACTGGGGCCAACGTCCTGACTTTC. Its protein is CASTRRGRTGANVLTF. The full variable domain, completed using reference TRBV2 and TRBJ2-6, is EPEVTQTPSHQVTQMGQEVILRCVPISNHLYFYWYRQILGQKVEFLVSFYNNEISEKSEIFDDQFSVERPDGSNFTLKIRSTKLEDSAMYFCASTRRGRTGANVLTFGAGSRLTVL.

V usage is TRBV11-1 and J usage is TRBJ2-1, with 7 bases that match TRBD2. J lost 9 bases, V lost 4 bases, and 6 bases had no gene match. The CDR3 has 13 residues. Germline V CDR1 and CDR2: SGHAT, FQDESV (reference sequence). CDR3 residues: CASSYRGRGEQFF. DNA for the CDR3: TGTGCCAGCAGCTACCGGGGGAGGGGTGAGCAGTTCTTC.

The chain joins TRBV19 to TRBJ2-3; TRBD1 agrees at 9 bases. The V gene's germline CDR1 is LNHDA and CDR2 SQIVND (reference sequence). V dropped 6 bases and J dropped 6; count of bases not matched to a gene: 10. The CDR3 is 15 residues long. The CDR3 reads CASRAGTGTGDTQYF. CDR3 bases: TGTGCCAGTAGGGCCGGGACAGGGACCGGGGATACGCAGTATTTT.

The gene calls are TRBV29-1 and TRBJ2-3; TRBD1 aligns across 7 bases. Germline CDR1 reads SQVTM; CDR2 reads ANQGSEA. This CDR3 region has 13 residues. The ends lost 5 bases at V and 2 bases at J; junction bases unmatched: 4. The CDR3 DNA is TGCAGCGTTAGGGGGCGCTTCACAGATACGCAGTATTTT. Its protein is CSVRGRFTDTQYF.

This clonotype was seen a handful of times. The chain joins TRBV25-1 to TRBJ2-7; possibly TRBD1 for D (6 bases). The length of the CDR3 is 16 residues. The ends were cut back, 2 bases at V and 3 bases at J, with 17 bases in the middle. The germline CDR1 and CDR2 sequences are MGHDK and SYGVNS. The CDR3 DNA reads TGTGCCAGCAGTGAACAGAGCTCCGACAGGAACTACGAGCAGTACTTC. This encodes CASSEQSSDRNYEQYF.

The table lists this clonotype with many counts. The V call is TRBV29-1, the J call TRBJ1-1; D is unclear. Trimming removed 6 bases from V and 10 bases from J, with 15 bases in between. Germline CDR1 is SQVTM and CDR2 is ANQGSEA. The CDR3 consists of 11 residues. The CDR3 here is CSVIQQVSAFF. In DNA, the CDR3 is TGCAGCGTCATCCAGCAAGTCTCAGCTTTCTTT.

This clonotype was observed a handful of times. Its ends do not fully match the called genes, so a read error is possible. This chain uses TRBV6-5 with TRBJ1-1; a possible D gene is TRBD1 (5 bases). This CDR3 comprises 14 residues. The germline gives CDR1 MNHEY, CDR2 SVGAGI. DNA for the CDR3: TGTGCCAGCAGCTCAGGGAGCGGGAACACTGAAGTTTTCTTT. Protein sequence: CASSSGSGNTEVFF.

V usage is TRBV12-3 or TRBV12-4 and J usage is TRBJ1-1; a weak D match, TRBD1 (5 bases). CDR3 length: 14 residues. With 6 bases removed from V and 4 bases from J, the gap between germline ends came to 15 bases. In nucleotides, the CDR3 is TGTGCCAGCAGACCCAGGGCGGGCGGCACTGAAGCTTTCTTT. Translated, it gives CASRPRAGGTEAFF.

The rearrangement uses TRBV5-5 and TRBJ1-1; D might be TRBD1 (6 bases). V dropped 4 bases and J dropped 5 bases, with 12 bases sitting between them. The CDR3 contains 13 residues. Germline V gene sequence: CDR1 SGHKS, CDR2 YYEKEE (reference sequence). The CDR3 nucleotides are TGTGCCAGCAGCCGGCAGGGGATGACTGAAGCTTTCTTT. The encoded protein is CASSRQGMTEAFF.

The chain joins TRBV6-5 to TRBJ1-2; D is undetermined. Germline assignment: CDR1 MNHEY and CDR2 SVGAGI. With 6 bases removed from V and 8 bases from J, the gap between germline ends came to 25 bases. CDR3 length: 16 amino acids. The CDR3 loop is CASRTSTGSRLLGYTF. CDR3 bases: TGTGCCAGCAGGACTTCGACCGGTTCCCGACTTCTGGGCTACACCTTC.